This paragraph reports one T cell receptor beta chain. In this sample, this clone turned up a few times. It has no known antigen specificity. No per-base quality is available; no much larger clone lies one base away. The entire amount of isolated RNA was reverse transcribed using the High Capacity cDNA Reverse Transcription Kit, so the sequenced TCRB transcripts were expressed ones. Deep immunoSEQ sequencing was applied to naive, central memory and regulatory T cell samples, giving an average of about 3.7 million total reads per sample. Sorted cells were lysed in RLT buffer, and RNA was extracted using DNase-treated RNeasy Micro or Mini kits according to cell number. Each cell subset was processed on its own to prevent cross-contamination, while patient and healthy donor samples were processed together. Using the immunoSEQ multiplex PCR, TCRB sequences were amplified from cDNA into 87-bp fragments spanning the CDR3 region. Sequencing of the amplicons was done on the Illumina HiSeq platform. Per the authors' processing: PCR bias was computationally corrected using synthetic template baselines, reads within Hamming distance 2 were collapsed, and singletons that could not be merged were discarded. Reads were aligned against IMGT to assign V, D and J genes, CDR3 length and insertions or deletions at six rearrangement sites. Within each subset, clonotype counts were normalized to sorted cell number, after which true diversity and Gini coefficients were computed with the tcR R package. Repertoire sharing was quantified using the overlap coefficient calculated on TCRB nucleotide sequences. As a proxy for the pre-selection repertoire, out-of-frame TCRB sequences from naive cells were analyzed. TCRdb's version of the immuneACCESS table is confined to in-frame rearrangements and falls short of the full clone set. An unresolved V gene accounts for under half of the shortfall where checked; the remainder is of unknown origin. D and trimming come from the DNA, and the V and J calls and clone size come from that table. This sample comprises hundreds of thousands of clones, roughly 13% of them detected only once. The ten top clones hold approximately 0.02% of the sample.

Via the germline V gene, CDR1 is SGHTA and CDR2 FQGNSA. The CDR3 contains 15 residues, cysteine and phenylalanine counted. Only the CDR3 portion is preserved as DNA: 45 bases, with reading frame beginning at the first base. Trimming accounts for 7 bases at V and 8 bases at J, while the number of junction bases matched to no gene is 9. This specimen comes from a study of beta chain features in type 1 diabetes (dated by TCRdb to about 2018). The study in broad terms: Patients and healthy donors did not differ in mean age, gender distribution, total cell number or subset yield. A total of around 110,000,000 sorted cells were examined across all samples, and a strong correlation was observed between cell number per subset and RNA yield. The study compared TCRB repertoires of sorted circulating CD4+ T cell subsets between recently diagnosed type 1 diabetes patients and matched healthy donors. Naive and central memory subsets were obtained from all 30 or so donors, but regulatory and stem cell-like memory subsets were isolated from only 8 patients and 8 healthy donors.

General findings and caveats noted by the study authors: Because cDNA was sequenced instead of genomic DNA, highly expressing activated cells could be over-represented, though the groups showed no difference in activation or CD3 levels. HLA sub-analyses involved small numbers of individuals, so any influence of HLA type on TCRB rearrangement remained unresolved. At VDJ recombination sites, type 1 diabetes patients had fewer insertions and more deleted nucleotides, which implies abnormalities in thymic rearrangement. Type 1 diabetes patients showed a moderate but significant shortening of TCRB CDR3 length in all four CD4+ subsets. Naive, central memory and regulatory TCRB repertoires appeared to be more similar among patients than among healthy donors. PCR may preferentially amplify shorter templates, but because patient and control samples were amplified and corrected together, any resulting skew would affect both groups equally.

Each donor gave one peripheral blood draw, roughly 120 mL on average, collected into heparinised tubes. Using a panel that included CD45RO, CCR7, CD25, CD127, CD95 and CD27, naive, central memory, regulatory and stem cell-like memory CD4+ T cells were sorted on a BD FACSAria II. A purity above 95% was achieved for all sorted populations. PBMCs were isolated immediately by Lymphoprep density gradient centrifugation and stained directly without culture. So that batch effects would be minimized, each experiment stained and sorted samples in pairs, pairing one healthy donor with one patient. The sequence was obtained from a man aged 18-30 years with type 1 diabetes. What was sequenced was naive CD4+ T cells from blood. This specimen's cell subset or site label, interpreted: true naive CD4+ T cells. In this chain, TRBV7-2 is recombined with TRBJ1-6; TRBD1 agrees with 9 junctional bases. The CDR3 protein is CASNYRGRSDSPLHF. The DNA is TGTGCCAGCAATTACAGGGGGCGCTCCGATTCACCCCTCCACTTT.